This TCR beta chain was sequenced in a study of cytomegalovirus exposure and HLA in healthy donors. At the level of the study: Prior work identified more than 90 million unique TCR beta sequences in some 180 million T cells.

This CDR3 is built from 13 residues. Germline CDR1 and CDR2: KGHSH and LQKENI. With V trimmed by 3 bases and J by 4 bases, 2 bases remained unmatched. With respect to this clone: Its target is unknown.

Study-wide results and limits: What a later analysis showed was that several of the most significant clusters appeared linked to common viral pathogens. Among TCR beta chains of equal frequency, HLA-associated ones were more clonally expanded in a later analysis.

In nominal health when sampled, donors likely had unrecorded immune exposures nonetheless. 13 Jbeta primers and 60 Vbeta primers were used for the PCR. The method was immunoSEQ multiplex PCR; TCRdb's version includes in-frame clones alone and lacks a portion of them. The repertoire holds over 150,000 clones, more than 70% seen once, with under 5% in the top ten. The chain employs TRBV18 and TRBJ1-1; 7 bases agree with TRBD1. Material for sequencing was PBMCs. This clonotype was obtained from a man aged 25 to 40 in good health and CMV-seropositive. The CDR3 nucleotides read TGTGCCAGCTCACCCGACAGGGCCACTGAAGCTTTCTTT. Its protein is CASSPDRATEAFF.